The clone carrying this T cell receptor beta chain was recorded only once. TCRdb's table, derived via immunoSEQ multiplex PCR, lists solely in-frame clones and lacks some. This table holds 150,000 or so clones, 70% to 90% found once. The data originate from a study of T cell responses to AZD1222 COVID-19 vaccine. The CDR3 extends over 18 amino acids. Germline CDR1 is MDHEN and CDR2 is SYDVKM. Between the trimmed V and J ends, which lost 5 bases and 0 bases, there was a span of 22 bases. This receptor was taken from an adult in good health. The sequences come from peripheral blood, collected on day 0 of MenACWY control vaccination. The chain employs TRBV28 and TRBJ1-2, with D perhaps matching TRBD1 (6 bases). CDR3 region: CASSAGYRERGANYGYTF. In DNA form, the CDR3 reads TGTGCCAGCAGTGCCGGATACAGGGAGAGGGGCGCTAACTATGGCTACACCTTC.